The 29 T cell receptor beta chains below come from one sample, sequenced in a study of OX40 agonist ivuxolimab in advanced cancers. Preparation of the library involved the immunoSEQ multiplex PCR assay. TCRdb mirrors the immuneACCESS table, restricted to in-frame sequences. Some clones are absent from its copies; in checked studies, under half trace to an unresolved V gene, and the reason for the others is unknown. For this sample there are tens of thousands of clones; 86% appear just once. The top ten clones comprise around 2% of the sample. The sequenced sample was CD4+ or CD8+ T cells sorted from blood, obtained in a trial of the OX40 agonist ivuxolimab. The receptors shown here come from an adult with an advanced solid tumor such as melanoma, head and neck, liver or kidney cancer.

The J gene is TRBJ2-1, the V gene TRBV5-4; TRBD2 matches 8 bases. The junction had 7 bases not matched to a gene; V was cut back by 6 bases and J by 2 bases. Looked up from germline, CDR1 is SGHNT and CDR2 is YYREEE (reference sequence). The CDR3 loop spans 15 amino acids. CDR3 residues: CASTFRGGTYNEQFF. DNA of the CDR3: TGTGCCAGCACCTTTCGGGGGGGAACCTACAATGAGCAGTTCTTC.

V usage is TRBV9 and J usage is TRBJ2-2, with 8 bases aligning to TRBD2. This CDR3 has 16 residues. V shed 0 bases and J 1 base; nucleotides not matched to a gene: 2. Looked up from germline, CDR1 is SGDLS and CDR2 is YYNGEE. In DNA form, the CDR3 reads TGTGCCAGCAGCGTAGGCGGGGGGTTGAACACCGGGGAGCTGTTTTTT. Translated: CASSVGGGLNTGELFF.

This chain uses TRBV13 with TRBJ1-1, with D unresolved. The V gene's germline CDR1 is PRHDT and CDR2 FYEKMQ (reference sequence). V was trimmed by 4 bases and J by 5 bases, leaving 14 bases between them. The CDR3 extends over 14 amino acids. Here the CDR3 reads CASSSQQGRTEAFF. The CDR3 DNA reads TGTGCCAGCAGCTCCCAGCAAGGGAGGACTGAAGCTTTCTTT.

The V gene is TRBV28, the J gene TRBJ2-5; no reliable D call. There are 12 residues in the CDR3. Germline CDR1 MDHEN, CDR2 SYDVKM. The V and J ends lost 7 bases and 2 bases respectively, with 8 bases between them. The CDR3 nucleotides read TGTGCCAGCAATGTACAGCAAGAGACCCAGTACTTC. Protein product: CASNVQQETQYF.

The rearrangement links TRBV28 to TRBJ2-2; 9 bases are a match to TRBD2. The CDR3 spans 18 residues. V lost 2 bases, J lost 0 bases, and 7 bases stayed unmatched. Germline V CDR1 and CDR2: MDHEN, SYDVKM. The CDR3 DNA sequence: TGTGCCAGCAGTTTACTTGGAGCGGGAGGCTCGAACACCGGGGAGCTGTTTTTT. It is translated as CASSLLGAGGSNTGELFF.

This rearrangement joins TRBV9 to TRBJ2-5, with 11 bases lining up with TRBD2. The CDR3 runs to 15 residues. The germline gives CDR1 SGDLS, CDR2 YYNGEE. Trimming cost V 0 bases and J 2 bases; bases outside gene matches: 0. CDR3: CASSVVAGGQETQYF. CDR3 bases: TGTGCCAGCAGCGTAGTAGCGGGAGGGCAAGAGACCCAGTACTTC.

In its sample, this clone was seen a few times. This chain uses TRBV2 with TRBJ1-6, with a tentative D call TRBD1 (6 bases). The CDR3 runs 16 residues. The V end was cut by 6 bases, the J end by 2 bases, with 14 bases between. Germline-derived CDR1 and CDR2 are SNHLY and FYNNEI. CDR3 sequence: CASRNRAIAYNSPLHF. The CDR3 DNA follows: TGTGCCAGCAGGAACAGGGCAATCGCCTATAATTCACCCCTCCACTTT.

The V gene is TRBV18, the J gene TRBJ2-7; D possibly corresponds to TRBD1 (6 bases). V lost 0 bases to trimming and J lost 4 bases, with 13 bases between them. CDR1 is KGHSH, CDR2 LQKENI, per germline. The CDR3 has 15 residues. Here the CDR3 reads CASSPPLGASYEQYF. The CDR3 region has the DNA TGTGCCAGCTCACCACCGTTGGGGGCATCATACGAGCAGTACTTC.

The rearrangement joins TRBV5-1 to TRBJ2-1; 9 bases map to TRBD2. The CDR3 is made up of 17 amino acids. Unmatched junction bases numbered 14, after V lost 4 bases and J lost 6 bases. Germline loops: CDR1 SGHRS, CDR2 YFSETQ. CDR3 region: CASSLRPERGVSNEQFF. In nucleotides, the CDR3 is TGCGCCAGCAGCCTACGCCCCGAGCGGGGGGTAAGCAATGAGCAGTTCTTC. The full variable domain, rest sourced from reference TRBV5-1 and TRBJ2-1, is KAGVTQTPRYLIKTRGQQVTLSCSPISGHRSVSWYQQTPGQGLQFLFEYFSETQRNKGNFPGRFSGRQFSNSRSEMNVSTLELGDSALYLCASSLRPERGVSNEQFFGPGTRLTVL.

The rearrangement joins TRBV6-6 to TRBJ2-1; D remains unclear. The CDR3 consists of 11 residues. The V gene's germline CDR1 is MNHNY and CDR2 SVGAGI (reference sequence). Trimming removed 2 bases at V and 14 bases at J, with 10 bases between. The CDR3 is CASSYDSKEFF. CDR3 in DNA: TGTGCCAGCAGTTACGACTCGAAGGAGTTCTTC.

The chain recombines TRBV7-2 with TRBJ1-3; 7 bases agree with TRBD1. Germline assignment: CDR1 SGHTA and CDR2 FQGNSA. With V trimmed by 2 bases and J by 0 bases, 10 bases remained unmatched. The CDR3 consists of 18 residues. The CDR3 reads CASSLSRGGQNSGNTIYF. Here the CDR3 DNA reads TGTGCCAGCAGCTTATCCAGGGGGGGACAGAACTCTGGAAACACCATATATTTT.

The chain is built from TRBV5-4 and TRBJ1-5; 7 bases fit TRBD1. Germline loops: CDR1 SGHNT, CDR2 YYREEE (reference sequence). The V gene end was trimmed by 0 bases and the J gene end by 2 bases; junction bases not matched to a gene: 2. The CDR3 is 15 amino acids. The CDR3 sequence is CASSLGGTGNQPQHF. In DNA, the CDR3 is TGTGCCAGCAGCTTGGGGGGGACAGGCAATCAGCCCCAGCATTTT.

This chain uses TRBV5-6 with TRBJ2-3, with TRBD2 identical over 9 bases. Germline CDR1 and CDR2: SGHDT and YYEEEE. With V trimmed by 0 bases and J by 3 bases, 5 bases remained unmatched. The CDR3 contains 16 residues. The CDR3 reads CASSLGLAGPTDTQYF. In DNA, the CDR3 is TGTGCCAGCAGCTTGGGCCTAGCGGGGCCGACAGATACGCAGTATTTT.

The V gene is TRBV29-1, the J gene TRBJ2-2; TRBD2 matches 14 bases. J lost 0 bases, V lost 5 bases, and 2 bases had no gene match. Germline CDR1 SQVTM, CDR2 ANQGSEA. The CDR3 loop spans 16 amino acids. Written as DNA, the CDR3 is TGCAGCGTTCGGACTAGCGGGGGGTCGAACACCGGGGAGCTGTTTTTT. Protein: CSVRTSGGSNTGELFF.

The gene calls are TRBV19 and TRBJ2-6; 9 bases agree with TRBD1. CDR1 is LNHDA, CDR2 SQIVND, per germline (reference sequence). The CDR3 loop spans 17 amino acids. The ends lost 6 bases at V and 2 bases at J; junction bases unmatched: 8. CDR3 DNA: TGTGCCAGTAGCACCGGGACAGGGAAGCCTGGGGCCAACGTCCTGACTTTC. As protein: CASSTGTGKPGANVLTF.

The chain uses TRBV7-3 and TRBJ2-1; 7 positions agree with TRBD2. This CDR3 contains 15 residues. V dropped 5 bases and J dropped 3; count of bases not matched to a gene: 7. Germline V gene sequence: CDR1 SGHTA, CDR2 FQGTGA. The CDR3 DNA follows: TGTGCCAGCAGCCCGACTAGCTCAGACTACAATGAGCAGTTCTTC. Protein: CASSPTSSDYNEQFF.

The chain recombines TRBV4-1 with TRBJ2-1; D may be TRBD1 (6 bases). Trimming stripped 2 bases from V and 4 bases from J, with 15 bases between. The CDR3 is 16 amino acids. Germline CDR1 and CDR2: MGHRA and YSYEKL. The DNA for the CDR3 is TGCGCCAGCAGCCAACCCCAGGGGTGGCCTTACAATGAGCAGTTCTTC. Translating gives CASSQPQGWPYNEQFF.

This chain links TRBV5-4 with TRBJ1-4; D remains ambiguous. Germline assignment: CDR1 SGHNT and CDR2 YYREEE (reference sequence). The CDR3 spans 13 residues. Trimming removed 3 bases at V and 7 bases at J, with 10 bases between. CDR3 sequence (DNA): TGTGCCAGCAGCTCGGACGGGAGTGAAAAACTGTTTTTT. Encoded protein: CASSSDGSEKLFF.

The chain carries TRBV28 and TRBJ2-1, with D perhaps matching TRBD2 (6 bases). Germline assignment: CDR1 MDHEN and CDR2 SYDVKM. This CDR3 region has 14 residues. With 7 bases removed from V and 6 bases from J, the gap between germline ends came to 16 bases. The CDR3 sequence: CASKGGYRGNEQFF. CDR3 nucleotide sequence: TGTGCCAGCAAAGGAGGGTATAGGGGCAATGAGCAGTTCTTC.

The chain couples TRBV4-3 to TRBJ1-3; possibly TRBD1 for D (6 bases). The germline gives CDR1 LGHNA, CDR2 YSLEER. V was shortened by 1 base and J by 2 bases, with 15 bases between the two germline ends. The CDR3 is 17 amino acids. CDR3 residues: CASSQGGLPGAGNTIYF. CDR3 DNA: TGCGCCAGCAGCCAAGGTGGTCTTCCAGGGGCTGGAAACACCATATATTTT.

Comments on this clone: One end of the junction fails to match germline, which may point to a read error. The chain joins TRBV5-1 to TRBJ1-4; D perhaps matches TRBD1 (5 bases). The CDR3 totals 15 residues. From germline, CDR1 is SGHRS and CDR2 YFSETQ. In nucleotides, the CDR3 is TGCGCCAGCAGCCTGACCGGGACTTATTTTCAAAAACAGTTTTTT. Its protein is CASSLTGTYFQKQFF. The full variable domain, with the rest looked up from reference TRBV5-1 and TRBJ1-4, is KAGVTQTPRYLIKTRGQQVTLSCSPISGHRSVSWYQQTPGQGLQFLFEYFSETQRNKGNFPGRFSGRQFSNSRSEMNVSTLELGDSALYLCASSLTGTYFQKQFFGSGTQLSVL.

V and J are TRBV28 and TRBJ1-5; 9 bases align to TRBD1. With V trimmed by 5 bases and J by 5 bases, 7 bases remained unmatched. Germline V lookup: CDR1 MDHEN, CDR2 SYDVKM. The CDR3 is 15 residues long. CDR3 amino acids: CASSLRDRVYQPQHF. CDR3 DNA: TGTGCCAGCAGTCTCCGGGACAGGGTGTATCAGCCCCAGCATTTT.

The chain has TRBV5-1 and TRBJ2-5; D unclear. This CDR3 region has 15 residues. Germline loops: CDR1 SGHRS, CDR2 YFSETQ. Trimming took 5 bases from V and 1 from J, leaving 15 bases between them. CDR3 DNA sequence: TGCGCCAGCAGAACCCAGACCCAGACCCAAGAGACCCAGTACTTC. Amino acids: CASRTQTQTQETQYF.

The chain links TRBV10-1 to TRBJ2-7; TRBD1 or TRBD2 may be the D gene (5 bases each). Trimming stripped 6 bases from V and 5 bases from J, with 29 bases between. Germline V gene lookup returns CDR1 WNHNN and CDR2 SYGVQD (reference sequence). CDR3 size: 18 residues. The CDR3 DNA reads as TGCGCCAGCAGACTTAACGGACACAAGGGTGGGAGTGGCGACGAGCAGTACTTC. Amino acids: CASRLNGHKGGSGDEQYF.

This clone has ten or more counts. This chain uses TRBV19 with TRBJ1-2; D is perhaps TRBD1 (5 bases). The V end lost 4 bases, the J end lost 7 bases, and 16 bases lay between the germline ends. This CDR3 contains 14 residues. Germline V gene sequence: CDR1 LNHDA, CDR2 SQIVND (reference sequence). In DNA form, the CDR3 reads TGTGCCAGTAGTAGTTGGCAGGGAGTCTCTGGCTACACCTTC. Protein: CASSSWQGVSGYTF. Combining the CDR3 with reference TRBV19 and TRBJ1-2 gives the whole variable domain DGGITQSPKYLFRKEGQNVTLSCEQNLNHDAMYWYRQDPGQGLRLIYYSQIVNDFQKGDIAEGYSVSREKKESFPLTVTSAQKNPTAFYLCASSSWQGVSGYTFGSGTRLTVV.

This clone is a singleton in its sample. This chain uses TRBV9 with TRBJ2-1, with TRBD1 matching over 11 bases. The CDR3 spans 15 residues. V was pared by 3 bases and J by 4 bases, with 3 bases of the junction left unmatched. The germline CDR1 and CDR2 sequences are SGDLS and YYNGEE. CDR3 bases: TGTGCCAGCAGCGGAGGGACAGGGGGATACAATGAGCAGTTCTTC. This sequence encodes CASSGGTGGYNEQFF.

The CDR3, as DNA: TGTGCCAGCAGTGACTCAGGGCACTACACAGATACGCAGTATTTT. Its translation: CASSDSGHYTDTQYF. The gene calls are TRBV6-4 and TRBJ2-3, with D unclear. Germline lookup yields CDR1 MRHNA and CDR2 SNTAGT. Trimming took off 0 bases at V and 2 bases at J, with 9 bases between the two ends. This CDR3 is built from 15 residues.

The table lists this clone with a count of one. The chain links TRBV28 to TRBJ1-1; possibly TRBD1 for D (5 bases). Germline V CDR1 and CDR2: MDHEN, SYDVKM. The CDR3 runs to 15 residues. V was shortened by 2 bases and J by 2 bases, with 12 bases between the two germline ends. The CDR3 bases are TGTGCCAGCAGTTTAATCCCGGGACCTAACACTGAAGCTTTCTTT. Its protein product is CASSLIPGPNTEAFF.

This chain links TRBV6-1 with TRBJ1-4; no clear D gene. CDR1 is MNHNS, CDR2 SASEGT, per germline. CDR3 size: 15 residues. Trimming shortened V by 1 base and J by 10 bases, and 16 bases separated the two germline ends. The CDR3: CASSEVGGYHGKLFF. The CDR3 DNA is TGTGCCAGCAGTGAAGTAGGAGGGTATCACGGAAAACTGTTTTTT.